This T cell receptor beta chain is drawn from a study of OX40 agonist ivuxolimab in advanced cancers. Study-wide background: Ivuxolimab, which patients received intravenously every 2 weeks, was dosed at 0.01 to 10 mg/kg. Dose-escalation cases comprised hepatocellular carcinoma, melanoma, renal cell or head and neck cancer. Study conclusions and caveats: Individuals who were partial responders at 0.1-3.0 mg/kg had clonal expansion that ranked among the lowest.

This CDR3 has 15 amino acids. Per germline, CDR1 SEHNR and CDR2 FQNEAQ (reference sequence). J was trimmed by 6 bases and V by 5 bases; bases with no gene match: 6. Generated by immunoSEQ multiplex PCR, the TCRdb table keeps only in-frame clones and is missing some. This sample has 60,000 or so clones, with approximately 85% found just once. Patients with a history of autoimmune disease or on systemic immunosuppression were excluded. Points on this clone: Its antigen is currently unknown.

The sequences come from CD4+ or CD8+ T cells sorted from blood, collected in a trial of the OX40 agonist ivuxolimab. The sequence was obtained from an adult with an advanced solid tumor such as melanoma, head and neck, liver or kidney cancer. V is TRBV7-9 and J is TRBJ2-1, with 11 nucleotides matching TRBD1. This chain's CDR3 is CASSIRTGGFNEQFF. CDR3 in DNA: TGTGCCAGCAGCATCCGGACAGGGGGCTTCAATGAGCAGTTCTTC.